This TCR beta chain was identified during a study of T cell responses to AZD1222 COVID-19 vaccine. Using immunoSEQ multiplex PCR, the repertoire was profiled, and TCRdb retains in-frame clones only, with some absent. The sample consists of tens of thousands of clones, 90% of them appearing once. The CDR3 has 16 amino acids. The V end was cut by 0 bases, the J end by 2 bases, with 12 bases between. CDR1 and CDR2 (germline): LGHNA, YSLEER. Material: peripheral blood, obtained on day 0 of AZD1222 vaccination. This sequence originates from an adult in good health. The chain couples TRBV4-3 to TRBJ2-3, with unresolved D. In DNA, the CDR3 is TGCGCCAGCAGCCAAGAGGGCAGAGCTTACACAGATACGCAGTATTTT. Protein: CASSQEGRAYTDTQYF.